This T cell receptor (beta chain) was obtained from a study of blood T cells in healthy people across ages. Study-wide points: Estimated diversity that came from one million T cells was considered an underestimate. A strong correlation was seen between TCR beta diversity and naive T cell percentage. Roughly linearly, TCR beta diversity per million T cells fell as age increased. Unsorted PBMCs prevented conclusive naive versus antigen-experienced comparison.

This clonotype appeared once. Its antigen remains unknown. Combining a sample-barcoded 5' primer with a J-beta primer mix, a second PCR ran for 7 to 11 cycles. TCRdb reprocessed the 5' RACE reads with MiXCR, giving one entry per CDR3 protein. The sample consists of hundreds of thousands of distinct CDR3 sequences, 58% of them appearing once. The sequenced sample was blood. This sequence was found in a man in his 60s in good health.

The CDR3 DNA reads as TGCAGTGCCCACGGGGGGGATCTAGCCAAAAACATTCAGTACTTC. This codes for CSAHGGDLAKNIQYF. This chain links TRBV20-1 with TRBJ2-4; 8 bases are a match to TRBD2. Germline V lookup: CDR1 DFQATT, CDR2 SNEGSKA (reference sequence). This CDR3 is built from 15 residues. Unmatched junction bases numbered 7, after V lost 6 bases and J lost 0 bases.